The rows below give T cell receptor beta chains drawn from one sample of a study of technical replicates of blood from a few donors. The table came from immunoSEQ multiplex PCR; TCRdb's copy has only in-frame clones and leaves some out. The table lists about 84,000 clones, less than 98% of them singletons, with more than 0.15% in the top ten. Sequencing input: T cells isolated from PBMCs. The receptors shown here come from a human donor in good health. Both conserved end residues are part of each CDR3. A D gene is named only where the DNA matches it firmly. Expanded clones are given a class, and other clones once, few, many or no size at all.

TRBV30	.	TRBJ1-5	.	CAWSVAGGQPQHF	TGTGCCTGGAGTGTAGCGGGGGGGCAGCCCCAGCATTTT
TRBV4-1	TRBD1	TRBJ1-2	.	CASSQEKQGGYGYTF	TGCGCCAGCAGCCAAGAAAAACAGGGGGGCTATGGCTACACCTTC
TRBV11-3	.	TRBJ1-6	.	CASSLGGSPLHF	TGTGCCAGCAGCTTAGGCGGTTCACCCCTCCACTTT
TRBV2	.	TRBJ1-1	.	CASTLGGAMNTEAFF	TGTGCCAGCACCCTCGGCGGCGCCATGAACACTGAAGCTTTCTTT
TRBV19	.	TRBJ1-1	.	CASSIDRGRAEAFF	TGTGCCAGTAGTATAGACAGGGGACGCGCTGAAGCTTTCTTT
TRBV18	.	TRBJ2-1	.	CASTREVPYNEQFF	TGTGCCAGCACTAGGGAAGTCCCCTACAATGAGCAGTTCTTC
TRBV5-1	.	TRBJ2-7	.	CASSLRGGLDSYEQYF	TGCGCCAGCAGCTTAAGGGGGGGGCTTGATTCCTACGAGCAGTACTTC
TRBV19	TRBD2	TRBJ2-3	.	CASSSRTSGSFTDTQYF	TGTGCCAGTAGTTCGCGGACTAGCGGGAGTTTCACAGATACGCAGTATTTT
TRBV27	.	TRBJ2-7	.	CASSLFLGGGASSYEQYF	TGTGCCAGCAGTCTATTCTTAGGGGGGGGAGCTTCCTCCTACGAGCAGTACTTC
TRBV5-5	TRBD1	TRBJ2-5	.	CASRRTGGFGETQYF	TGTGCCAGCAGGCGGACAGGGGGTTTTGGGGAGACCCAGTACTTC
TRBV27	TRBD1	TRBJ2-2	.	CASKIWGTGNTGELFF	TGTGCCAGCAAGATATGGGGGACAGGGAACACCGGGGAGCTGTTTTTT
TRBV27	.	TRBJ2-4	.	CASSLSGENALKNIQYF	TGTGCCAGCAGTTTATCCGGGGAAAACGCCCTAAAAAACATTCAGTACTTC
TRBV6-5	TRBD1	TRBJ2-3	once	CASNGQGTDTQYF	TGTGCCAGCAATGGACAGGGAACAGATACGCAGTATTTT
TRBV7-3	TRBD1	TRBJ2-7	.	CASSSLAPQGTYEQYF	TGTGCCAGCAGCTCCCTCGCCCCACAGGGGACCTACGAGCAGTACTTC
TRBV6-5	.	TRBJ1-1	.	CASSGDMNTEAFF	TGTGCCAGCTCCGGGGACATGAACACTGAAGCTTTCTTT
TRBV27	.	TRBJ2-2	.	CASSGGLNTGELFF	TGTGCCAGCAGCGGTGGACTGAACACCGGGGAGCTGTTTTTT
TRBV7-2	.	TRBJ1-2	.	CASSLIEGKYYGYTF	TGTGCCAGCAGCTTAATTGAGGGCAAGTACTACGGCTACACCTTC
TRBV29-1	.	TRBJ1-1	.	CSVVGGLRNTEAFF	TGCAGCGTTGTGGGGGGACTCCGGAACACTGAAGCTTTCTTT
TRBV27	.	TRBJ2-1	.	CASRTITGNPYNEQFF	TGTGCCAGCAGGACTATCACAGGGAACCCCTACAATGAGCAGTTCTTC
TRBV19	.	TRBJ2-7	.	CASSIKDKGFEQYF	TGTGCCAGTAGTATAAAGGACAAGGGGTTCGAGCAGTACTTC
TRBV30	.	TRBJ2-7	once	CAWSGQTYEQYF	TGTGCCTGGAGCGGACAAACCTACGAGCAGTACTTC
TRBV6-5	TRBD2	TRBJ2-7	once	CASSSGTSASYEQYF	TGTGCCAGCAGTTCCGGGACTAGCGCCTCCTACGAGCAGTACTTC
TRBV27	TRBD1	TRBJ2-7	.	CASSPSGTAIYEQYF	TGTGCCAGCAGTCCATCCGGGACAGCGATATACGAGCAGTACTTC
TRBV9	.	TRBJ1-1	.	CASSVTGETGRNTEAFF	TGTGCCAGCAGCGTTACTGGCGAAACAGGGAGAAACACTGAAGCTTTCTTT
TRBV28	TRBD1	TRBJ2-3	.	CASSSSGTVIDTQYF	TGTGCCAGCAGTTCATCGGGGACAGTAATAGATACGCAGTATTTT
TRBV2	TRBD2	TRBJ2-1	.	CASTGLAGEEGVSYNEQFF	TGTGCCAGCACGGGACTAGCGGGAGAAGAGGGTGTCTCCTACAATGAGCAGTTCTTC
TRBV4-1	.	TRBJ2-3	.	CASALLRDILGRTDTQYF	TGCGCCTCAGCGTTACTGAGGGACATTTTGGGTAGAACAGATACGCAGTATTTT
TRBV7-9	TRBD2	TRBJ2-1	.	CASSSPLAGANEQFF	TGTGCCAGCAGTTCACCACTAGCGGGAGCCAATGAGCAGTTCTTC
TRBV28	TRBD1	TRBJ2-2	.	CGTGVLLTGELFF	TGTGGTACAGGGGTTTTACTAACCGGGGAGCTGTTTTTT
TRBV4-2	TRBD2	TRBJ2-2	.	CASSQAGGNTGELFF	TGTGCCAGCAGCCAAGCGGGGGGGAACACCGGGGAGCTGTTTTTT
TRBV11-3	.	TRBJ2-2	.	CASSLDGWTGELFF	TGTGCCAGCAGCTTAGACGGGTGGACCGGGGAGCTGTTTTTT
TRBV14	.	TRBJ2-7	.	CASSPTVLEALRVTYEQYF	TGTGCCAGCAGCCCGACCGTTTTGGAGGCCTTAAGGGTCACCTACGAGCAGTACTTC
TRBV5-6	.	TRBJ1-1	.	CASSRGGVYTEAFF	TGTGCCAGCAGCCGGGGAGGTGTTTACACTGAAGCTTTCTTT